The rows below give T cell receptor beta chains drawn from one sample of a study of Graves' ophthalmopathy and Graves' hyperthyroidism. MiXCR was run by TCRdb on the multiplex PCR reads, yielding one entry per CDR3 protein. The data show 580,000 or so distinct CDR3 sequences, 35% to 40% seen once. Input material: peripheral blood or thyroid tissue (not recorded which). The receptors stem from an adult man with Graves' hyperthyroidism. The CDR3 runs from the conserved cysteine through the conserved F or W. Each record gives: CDR3 length, V gene, J gene, clone size, D gene, CDR3 protein, CDR3 DNA. D genes are given only for firm matches. Clone size is given for some rows only: seen once, a few or many times, or a class if the clone is expanded.

18	TRBV7-2	TRBJ1-2	many	NA	CASSQDQDTGVFNYGYTF	TGTGCCAGCAGCCAGGATCAGGACACAGGAGTCTTTAACTATGGCTACACCTTC
16	TRBV25-1	TRBJ1-4	NA	NA	CASSKWLGMTNEKLFF	TGTGCCAGCAGTAAATGGTTAGGGATGACTAATGAAAAACTGTTTTTT
12	TRBV29-1	TRBJ1-3	NA	NA	CSVVLNGNTIYF	TGCAGCGTTGTGCTGAATGGAAACACCATATATTTT
15	TRBV7-2	TRBJ2-7	few	TRBD1	CASSQKQGTSYEQYF	TGCGCCAGCAGTCAAAAACAGGGGACCTCCTACGAGCAGTACTTC
13	TRBV9	TRBJ2-6	many	NA	CASSVSGANVLTF	TGTGCCAGCAGCGTCTCTGGGGCCAACGTCCTGACTTTC
16	TRBV7-9	TRBJ2-7	NA	TRBD1	CASSQGEGQGVYEQYF	TGTGCCAGCAGCCAAGGTGAAGGACAGGGGGTCTACGAGCAGTACTTC
20	TRBV6-2/TRBV6-3	TRBJ1-1	NA	TRBD1	CASSYRLYGTGAGMNTEAFF	TGTGCCAGCAGTTACCGGTTATACGGGACAGGGGCAGGGATGAACACTGAAGCTTTCTTT
19	TRBV7-3	TRBJ1-1	few	NA	CASSRNPSPVGTDATEAFF	TGTGCCAGCAGCCGAAACCCCTCCCCCGTAGGGACGGATGCAACTGAAGCTTTCTTT
15	TRBV6-5	TRBJ2-5	many	NA	CASSYTGTMGETQYF	TGTGCCAGCAGTTACACAGGGACGATGGGTGAGACCCAGTACTTC
14	TRBV12-3/TRBV12-4	TRBJ1-4	NA	NA	CASSPTGMWEKLFF	TGTGCCAGCAGTCCTACGGGGATGTGGGAAAAACTGTTTTTT
16	TRBV19	TRBJ2-4	NA	NA	CASSRQSPLAKNIQYF	TGTGCCAGTAGTAGACAGAGCCCCTTGGCCAAAAACATTCAGTACTTC
12	TRBV2	TRBJ1-1	NA	NA	CASSPTGIIAFF	TGTGCCAGCAGTCCAACAGGGATAATTGCTTTCTTT
14	TRBV15	TRBJ1-4	NA	TRBD1	CATSRRQGGEKLFF	TGTGCCACCAGCAGACGACAGGGCGGGGAAAAACTGTTTTTT
18	TRBV14	TRBJ1-5	many	NA	CASSRDRRNEVSNQPQHF	TGTGCCAGCAGCCGGGACCGACGGAATGAGGTTAGCAATCAGCCCCAGCATTTT
14	TRBV24-1	TRBJ2-6	NA	TRBD1	CATSGRTGANTEAF	TGTGCCACCAGTGGCCGTACAGGGGCGAACACTGAAGCTTTC
16	TRBV19	TRBJ1-1	few	NA	CASSIGSGYDLTEAFF	TGTGCCAGTAGTATAGGGTCGGGGTACGATCTGACTGAAGCTTTCTTT
13	TRBV7-9	TRBJ1-5	NA	TRBD1	CASSLWQGETQHF	TGTGCCAGCAGCTTATGGCAGGGGGAGACCCAGCATTTT
15	TRBV2	TRBJ2-7	NA	TRBD1	CASSNPGTGLVEQYF	TGTGCCAGCAGCAACCCCGGGACAGGGTTGGTCGAGCAGTACTTC
13	TRBV19	TRBJ1-5	many	NA	CASSPVGNQPQHF	TGTGCCAGTAGTCCTGTAGGCAATCAGCCCCAGCATTTT
14	TRBV12-3/TRBV12-4	TRBJ1-1	many	NA	CASSFGLRNTEAFF	TGTGCCAGCAGTTTCGGACTGCGGAACACTGAAGCTTTCTTT
16	TRBV4-1	TRBJ2-7	NA	TRBD2	CASSLYVLAGAYEQYF	TGCGCCAGCAGCCTCTACGTCCTAGCGGGGGCCTACGAGCAGTACTTC
12	TRBV28	TRBJ1-5	few	NA	CASSLFVQPQHF	TGTGCCAGCAGTTTATTTGTGCAGCCCCAGCATTTT
12	TRBV20-1	TRBJ2-7	NA	TRBD1	CSAGTGLYEQYF	TGCAGTGCCGGGACAGGGCTCTACGAGCAGTACTTC
17	TRBV7-9	TRBJ1-4	NA	TRBD1	CASSPPSGTGWPEKLFF	TGTGCCAGCAGCCCGCCCTCCGGGACAGGGTGGCCTGAAAAACTGTTTTTT
16	TRBV2	TRBJ1-4	NA	NA	CANSVLKAGTNEKLFF	TGTGCCAACAGTGTCCTCAAGGCGGGGACTAATGAAAAACTGTTTTTT
14	TRBV19	TRBJ1-5	NA	NA	CASPLRGDNQPQHF	TGTGCCAGCCCACTGCGGGGGGACAATCAGCCCCAGCATTTT
15	TRBV9	TRBJ1-4	few	NA	CASSLNPGGNEKLFF	TGTGCCAGCAGCCTAAACCCGGGAGGGAATGAAAAACTGTTTTTT
13	TRBV29-1	TRBJ1-5	many	NA	CSASDRDNQPQHF	TGCAGCGCCTCGGACAGAGACAATCAGCCCCAGCATTTT
15	TRBV5-1	TRBJ2-5	many	TRBD1	CASSLMGQGKETQYF	TGCGCCAGCAGCTTGATGGGACAGGGAAAAGAGACCCAGTACTTC
14	TRBV10-3	TRBJ2-7	few	TRBD1	CAISEGDRSYEQYF	TGTGCCATCAGTGAGGGGGACAGGTCCTACGAGCAGTACTTC
17	TRBV7-2	TRBJ1-2	many	NA	CASSIFPLQRGWAGYTF	TGTGCCAGCAGCATATTCCCCCTGCAGCGGGGGTGGGCTGGCTACACCTTC
13	TRBV29-1	TRBJ1-1	NA	TRBD1	CSVNGQGNTEAFF	TGCAGCGTCAACGGACAGGGTAACACTGAAGCTTTCTTT
14	TRBV6-5	TRBJ2-7	NA	TRBD2	CASAGGRAYHEQYF	TGTGCCAGCGCGGGCGGGAGAGCCTACCACGAGCAGTACTTC
16	TRBV19	TRBJ1-5	many	TRBD1	CASSFGTVRSNQPQHF	TGTGCCAGTAGTTTCGGGACAGTTAGAAGCAATCAGCCCCAGCATTTT
13	TRBV18	TRBJ1-5	few	NA	CASSPGENQPQHF	TGTGCCAGCTCACCGGGGGAGAATCAGCCCCAGCATTTT
14	TRBV5-5	TRBJ2-7	many	TRBD2	CASSTTGTSGRWYF	TGTGCCAGCAGCACCACCGGGACTAGCGGTCGGTGGTACTTC
16	TRBV20-1	TRBJ2-7	many	NA	CSASWTEAGDGNEQYF	TGCAGTGCTAGTTGGACCGAGGCAGGGGACGGAAACGAGCAGTACTTC
17	TRBV7-6	TRBJ2-5	many	TRBD2	CASSLGMGSGLKETQYF	TGTGCCAGCAGCTTAGGGATGGGTAGCGGGCTTAAAGAGACCCAGTACTTC
13	TRBV29-1	TRBJ2-5	NA	TRBD1	CSVAGTGDETQYF	TGCAGCGTTGCTGGGACAGGGGACGAGACCCAGTACTTC
17	TRBV20-1	TRBJ2-2	few	NA	CSARDLTSTGDTGELLF	TGCAGTGCTAGAGACCTTACCTCGACAGGAGACACCGGGGAGCTGCTTTTT
14	TRBV5-1	TRBJ2-5	many	TRBD2	CASSSGTSGETQYF	TGCGCCAGCAGCTCGGGGACTAGCGGGGAGACCCAGTACTTC
14	TRBV6-1	TRBJ2-7	few	NA	CASSYSWDLYEQYF	TGTGCCAGCAGTTACTCGTGGGATCTCTACGAGCAGTACTTC
15	TRBV7-2	TRBJ2-6	many	NA	CASSSSGSGANVLTF	TGTGCCAGCAGCTCTTCTGGCTCTGGGGCCAACGTCCTGACTTTC
15	TRBV19	TRBJ2-1	NA	NA	CASSIDRGVLDEQFF	TGTGCCAGTAGTATAGACAGGGGAGTGTTGGATGAGCAGTTCTTC
15	TRBV6-6	TRBJ1-1	few	NA	CASSRTTGKGTEAFF	TGTGCCAGCAGCCGTACGACAGGTAAAGGAACTGAAGCTTTCTTT
15	TRBV7-2	TRBJ1-2	NA	NA	CASSLSGRKLYGYTF	TGTGCCAGCAGCTTGTCAGGGAGAAAACTCTATGGCTACACCTTC
17	TRBV5-8	TRBJ2-2	NA	TRBD2	CASSSLAGGLNTGELFF	TGTGCCAGCAGCTCACTAGCGGGGGGGTTGAACACCGGGGAGCTGTTTTTT
13	TRBV12-3/TRBV12-4	TRBJ1-2	many	TRBD1	CASSTGTGDGYTF	TGTGCCAGCAGTACCGGGACAGGGGATGGCTACACCTTC
13	TRBV29-1	TRBJ2-7	few	TRBD1	CAWSWTGDYEQYF	TGTGCCTGGAGTTGGACAGGGGACTACGAGCAGTACTTC
14	TRBV7-9	TRBJ2-5	NA	NA	CASSSSDETGELYF	TGTGCCAGCAGCTCTTCAGATGAGACCGGGGAGCTGTACTTC
15	TRBV11-2	TRBJ2-5	many	TRBD2	CASSLGAGGYETQYF	TGTGCCAGCAGCTTAGGAGCGGGGGGCTATGAGACCCAGTACTTC
15	TRBV7-2	TRBJ2-3	NA	NA	CASSAGDLPGDTQYF	TGTGCCAGCAGCGCTGGGGATCTCCCTGGGGATACGCAGTATTTT